The T cell receptor beta chain described here comes from a study of T cells in Graves' hyperthyroidism and ophthalmopathy. Study summary: Staff took peripheral blood when the initial diagnosis was made, before any treatment began. The study, taken as a whole, reports: Blood also showed most of the thyroid clonotypes that were expanded above 0.001. Ophthalmopathy onset followed model prediction by a median approximately seven months.

Clinical symptoms, serum thyroxine, TRAb, thyroid ultrasound and orbital computed tomography established diagnosis. A note on this clonotype: Its specificity is unknown.

Amplification of TCR beta CDR3 regions was performed using RNA transcripts as template. An initial round of RT-PCR targeting the TCR CDR3 relied on the HTBI primer set. TCRdb processed the multiplex PCR reads anew with MiXCR; each CDR3 protein has one entry. In the table there are hundreds of thousands of distinct CDR3 sequences, around 20% of which are singletons. The sample taken for sequencing was blood. The origin of this receptor is a woman aged 45-59 years with Graves' hyperthyroidism that later progressed to Graves' ophthalmopathy.

CDR3 residues: CASSYSGSEKLFF. In DNA form, the CDR3 reads TGCGCCAGCAGTTACTCCGGGTCCGAAAAACTGTTTTTT. This chain connects TRBV5-1 to TRBJ1-4; D uncertain. The CDR3 loop spans 13 amino acids. The V end lost 5 bases, the J end lost 8 bases, and 13 bases lay between the germline ends. CDR1 and CDR2 (germline): SGHRS, YFSETQ.